These 2 T cell receptor beta chains were sequenced from one sample in a study of technical replicates of blood from a few donors. Sequencing used immunoSEQ multiplex PCR; TCRdb keeps in-frame clones, though not all of them. Among about 72,000 clones listed, more than 90% were seen once. The source material was T cells isolated from PBMCs. These receptors were taken from a human donor in good health.

The chain uses TRBV9 and TRBJ1-4; TRBD1 matches at 9 bases. CDR1 is SGDLS and CDR2 is YYNGEE in the germline V gene. With V trimmed by 3 bases and J by 7 bases, 7 bases remained unmatched. CDR3 size: 15 residues. The CDR3 here is CASSEGQGVTEKLFF. In DNA form, the CDR3 reads TGTGCCAGCAGCGAGGGACAGGGAGTTACTGAAAAACTGTTTTTT.

The chain combines TRBV10-3 with TRBJ1-1, with 9 bases fitting TRBD1. The germline CDR1 and CDR2 sequences are ENHRY and SYGVKD. V trimming: 2 bases; J trimming: 4 bases; junction bases outside the gene matches: 5. CDR3 length: 15 residues. CDR3 sequence: CAISEASTGGTEAFF. The CDR3 region has the DNA TGTGCCATCAGTGAGGCTTCGACAGGGGGCACTGAAGCTTTCTTT.